This T cell receptor (beta chain) was retrieved from a study of T-cell reconstitution after alpha-beta-depleted transplantation in children. This clonotype was seen ten or more times. As it was prepared, the TCRbeta library received unique molecular identifiers. TCRdb passed the PCR reads through MiXCR, listing each CDR3 protein once. Altogether hundreds of thousands of distinct CDR3 sequences are present, 11% being singletons, with the ten largest covering about 25%. There are 15 residues in the CDR3. Germline assignment: CDR1 SGDLS and CDR2 YYNGEE. V lost 4 bases, J lost 1 base, and 12 bases lay in between.

This clonotype was sampled from a male patient aged 2-10 years who had a stem cell transplant for chronic granulomatous disease, so the T cells may come from the graft donor. The specimen was peripheral blood, collected 180 days after TCRalphabeta/CD19-depleted stem cell transplant. This rearrangement joins TRBV9 to TRBJ2-1; TRBD2 might be the D (5 bases). DNA for the CDR3: TGTGCCAGCAGCCCCCGGGGTCAGTCCTACAATGAGCAGTTCTTC. Translating gives CASSPRGQSYNEQFF.